This T cell receptor (beta chain) was obtained from a study of T cells expressing NK-cell markers. Study-level information: Sequenced donors, eight in total, included seven who were HCMV-seropositive and one who was seronegative. Study-wide results and limits: Clarity on HCMV specificity was lacking for the expanded NKG2C+ T cell clones. The CD3+CD56-NKG2C+ fraction of a few donors was likewise dominated by these clonotypes.

TCRdb re-called the 5' RACE reads and gives one entry per CDR3 protein, without DNA. Its table records about 150,000 distinct CDR3 sequences. Concerning this clonotype: What it binds is not known.

The CDR3 runs to 15 residues. CDR1 is SGHTA and CDR2 is FQGTGA in the germline V gene. Sequencing was done on a sample of blood T cells: a sorted CD56 or NKG2C T cell subset, CD4+ or CD8+ T cells, or bulk PBMC T cells (not recorded which). The chain combines TRBV7-3 with TRBJ2-1; TCRdb picks TRBD1, but there is no DNA to check that call. The TCR originated in a woman aged 50 to 60 in good health. The CDR3 spells CASSPGTNSYNEQFF.